This T cell receptor beta chain was identified in a study of OX40 agonist ivuxolimab in advanced cancers. Germline V gene sequence: CDR1 SGHKS, CDR2 YYEKEE (reference sequence). CDR3 size: 12 residues. V was cut by 1 base and J by 7 bases, with 7 bases left in between. Using immunoSEQ multiplex PCR, the repertoire was profiled, and TCRdb retains in-frame clones only, with some absent. Altogether roughly 50,000 clones are present, about 83% being singletons, with the ten largest covering 9% to 12%. The receptor comes from an adult with an advanced solid tumor such as melanoma, head and neck, liver or kidney cancer. The J gene is TRBJ2-3, the V gene TRBV5-5, with unresolved D. Here the sequenced sample was CD4+ or CD8+ T cells sorted from blood, taken in a trial of the OX40 agonist ivuxolimab. This chain's CDR3 is CASSLYPYTQYF. The CDR3 bases are TGTGCCAGCAGCTTGTACCCCTATACGCAGTATTTT.